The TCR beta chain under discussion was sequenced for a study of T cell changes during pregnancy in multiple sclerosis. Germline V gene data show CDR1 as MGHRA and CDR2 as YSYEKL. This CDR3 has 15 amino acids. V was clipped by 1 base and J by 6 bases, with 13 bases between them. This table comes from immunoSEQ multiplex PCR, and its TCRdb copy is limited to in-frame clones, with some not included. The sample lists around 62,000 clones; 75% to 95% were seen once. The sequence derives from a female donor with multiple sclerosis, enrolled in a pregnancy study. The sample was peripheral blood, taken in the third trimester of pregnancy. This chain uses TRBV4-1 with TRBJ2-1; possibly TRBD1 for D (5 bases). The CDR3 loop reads CASSQGGLSGNEQFF. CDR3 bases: TGCGCCAGCAGCCAAGGGGGCTTATCCGGCAATGAGCAGTTCTTC.